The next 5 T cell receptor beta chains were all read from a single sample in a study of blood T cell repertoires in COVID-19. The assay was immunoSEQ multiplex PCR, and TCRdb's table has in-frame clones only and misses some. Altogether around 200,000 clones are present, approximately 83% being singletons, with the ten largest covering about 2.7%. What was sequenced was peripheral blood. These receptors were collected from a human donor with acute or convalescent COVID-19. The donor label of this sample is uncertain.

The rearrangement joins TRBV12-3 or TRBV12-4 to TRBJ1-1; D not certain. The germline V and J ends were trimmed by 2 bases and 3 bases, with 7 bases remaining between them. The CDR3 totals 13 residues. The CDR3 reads CASSLREDTEAFF. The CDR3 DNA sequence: TGTGCCAGCAGTTTAAGGGAGGACACTGAAGCTTTCTTT.

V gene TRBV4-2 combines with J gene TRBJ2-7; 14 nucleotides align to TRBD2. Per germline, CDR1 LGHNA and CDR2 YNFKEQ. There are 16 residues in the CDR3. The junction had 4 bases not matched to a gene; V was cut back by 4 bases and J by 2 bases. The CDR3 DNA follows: TGTGCCAGCAGCCCGGGGACTAGCGGGGGCCCCTACGAGCAGTACTTC. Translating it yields CASSPGTSGGPYEQYF.

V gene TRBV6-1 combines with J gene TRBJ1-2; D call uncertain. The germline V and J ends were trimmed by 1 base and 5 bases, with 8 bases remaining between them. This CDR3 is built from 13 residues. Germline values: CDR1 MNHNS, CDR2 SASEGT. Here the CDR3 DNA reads TGTGCCAGCAGTGAAGTGGCAGGTTATGGCTACACCTTC. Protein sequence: CASSEVAGYGYTF.

For the CDR3, the DNA is TGTGCCTCCAGGGCAGGATCTTCCCCCCGTGAGCAGTTCTTC. It codes for CASRAGSSPREQFF. The chain carries TRBV19 and TRBJ2-1; weak D call: TRBD1 (5 bases). Germline V gene lookup returns CDR1 LNHDA and CDR2 SQIVND (reference sequence). The V end lost 11 bases, the J end lost 9 bases, and 23 bases lay between the germline ends. The length of the CDR3 is 14 residues.

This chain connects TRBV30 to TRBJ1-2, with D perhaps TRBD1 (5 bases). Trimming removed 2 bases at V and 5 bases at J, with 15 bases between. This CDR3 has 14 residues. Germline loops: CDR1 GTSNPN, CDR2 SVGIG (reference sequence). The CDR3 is CAWSRGTAFYGYTF. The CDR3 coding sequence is TGTGCCTGGAGTCGGGGGACGGCTTTTTATGGCTACACCTTC.